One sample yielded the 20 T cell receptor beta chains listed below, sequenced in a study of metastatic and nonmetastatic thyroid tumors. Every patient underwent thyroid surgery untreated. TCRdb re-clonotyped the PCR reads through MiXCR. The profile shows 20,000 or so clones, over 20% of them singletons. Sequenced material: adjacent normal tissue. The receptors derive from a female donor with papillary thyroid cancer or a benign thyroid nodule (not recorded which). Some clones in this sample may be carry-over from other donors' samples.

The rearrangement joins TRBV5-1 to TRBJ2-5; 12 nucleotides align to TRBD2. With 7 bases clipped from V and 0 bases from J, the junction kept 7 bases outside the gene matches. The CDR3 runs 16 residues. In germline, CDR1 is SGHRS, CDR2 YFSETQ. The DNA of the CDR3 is TGCGCCAGCTCTAGAGGACTAGCGGGATACCAAGAGACCCAGTACTTC. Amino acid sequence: CASSRGLAGYQETQYF.

Here the CDR3 reads CASGVYSSNQPQHF. DNA for the CDR3: TGTGCCAGCGGGGTTTACTCTAGCAATCAGCCCCAGCATTTT. The chain employs TRBV6-1 and TRBJ1-5, with D unclear. CDR1 and CDR2 (germline): MNHNS, SASEGT. Trimming left V 8 bases short and J 0 bases short, with 11 bases between. This CDR3 region has 14 residues.

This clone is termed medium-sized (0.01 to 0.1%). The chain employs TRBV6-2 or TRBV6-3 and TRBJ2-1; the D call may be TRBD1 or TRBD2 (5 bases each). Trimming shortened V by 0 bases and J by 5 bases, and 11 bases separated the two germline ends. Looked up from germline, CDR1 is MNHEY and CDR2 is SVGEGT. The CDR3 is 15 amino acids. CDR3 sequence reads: CASSYSGRGDNEQFF. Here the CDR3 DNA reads TGTGCCAGCAGTTACTCGGGAAGGGGAGACAATGAGCAGTTCTTC.

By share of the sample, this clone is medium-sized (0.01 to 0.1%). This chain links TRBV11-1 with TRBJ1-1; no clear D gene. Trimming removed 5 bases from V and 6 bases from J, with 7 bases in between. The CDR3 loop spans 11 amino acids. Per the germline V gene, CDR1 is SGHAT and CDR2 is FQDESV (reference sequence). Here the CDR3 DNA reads TGTGCCAGCAGCCGAGGCGCTGAAGCTTTCTTT. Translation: CASSRGAEAFF.

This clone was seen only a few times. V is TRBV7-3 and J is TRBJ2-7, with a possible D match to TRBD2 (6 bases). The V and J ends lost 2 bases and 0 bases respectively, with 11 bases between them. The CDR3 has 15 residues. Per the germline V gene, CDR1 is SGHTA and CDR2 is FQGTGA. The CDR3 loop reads CASSLGPAGSYEQYF. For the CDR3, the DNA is TGTGCCAGCAGCTTAGGGCCAGCGGGCTCCTACGAGCAGTACTTC.

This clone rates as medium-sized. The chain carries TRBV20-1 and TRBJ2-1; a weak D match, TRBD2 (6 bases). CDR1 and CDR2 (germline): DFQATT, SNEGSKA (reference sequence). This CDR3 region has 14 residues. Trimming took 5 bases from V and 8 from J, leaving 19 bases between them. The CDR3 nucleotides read TGCAGTGCTCCTCAATGGGACTCGGGGGATGAGCAGTTCTTC. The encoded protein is CSAPQWDSGDEQFF.

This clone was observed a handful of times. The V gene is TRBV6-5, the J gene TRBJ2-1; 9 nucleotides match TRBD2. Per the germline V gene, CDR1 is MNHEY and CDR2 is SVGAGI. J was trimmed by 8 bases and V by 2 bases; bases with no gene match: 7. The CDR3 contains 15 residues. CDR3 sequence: CASSYDVAGADEQFF. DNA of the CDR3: TGTGCCAGCAGTTACGACGTAGCGGGGGCCGATGAGCAGTTCTTC.

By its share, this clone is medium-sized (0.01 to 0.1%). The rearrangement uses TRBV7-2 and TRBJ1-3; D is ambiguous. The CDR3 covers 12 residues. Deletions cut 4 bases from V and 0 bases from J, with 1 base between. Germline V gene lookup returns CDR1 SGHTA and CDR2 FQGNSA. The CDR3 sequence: CASSYSGNTIYF. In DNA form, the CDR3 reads TGTGCCAGCAGCTACTCTGGAAACACCATATATTTT.

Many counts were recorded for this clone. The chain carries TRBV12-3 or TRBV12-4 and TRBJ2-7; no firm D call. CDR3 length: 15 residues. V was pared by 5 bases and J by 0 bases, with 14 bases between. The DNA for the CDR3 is TGTGCCAGCAGTCCTCGGGCGAGGAGCTCCTACGAGCAGTACTTC. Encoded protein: CASSPRARSSYEQYF.

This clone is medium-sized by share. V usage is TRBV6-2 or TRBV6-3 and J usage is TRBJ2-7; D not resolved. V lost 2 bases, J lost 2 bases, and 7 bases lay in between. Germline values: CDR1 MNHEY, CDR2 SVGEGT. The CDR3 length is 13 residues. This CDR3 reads CASSYKQAYEQYF. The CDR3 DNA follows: TGTGCCAGCAGTTACAAGCAGGCCTACGAGCAGTACTTC.

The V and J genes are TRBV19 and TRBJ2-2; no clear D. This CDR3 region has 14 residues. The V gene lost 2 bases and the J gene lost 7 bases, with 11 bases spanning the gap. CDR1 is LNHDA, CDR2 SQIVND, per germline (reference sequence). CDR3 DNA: TGTGCCAGTAGTATAAAGCCTTTCTACGGGGAGCTGTTTTTT. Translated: CASSIKPFYGELFF.

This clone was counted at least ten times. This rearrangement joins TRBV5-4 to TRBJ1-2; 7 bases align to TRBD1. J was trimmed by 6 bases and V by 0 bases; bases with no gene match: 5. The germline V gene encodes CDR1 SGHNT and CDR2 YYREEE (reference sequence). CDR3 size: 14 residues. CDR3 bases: TGTGCCAGCAGCTTGGTCGAGGGGGCTGATGGCTACACCTTC. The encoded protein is CASSLVEGADGYTF.

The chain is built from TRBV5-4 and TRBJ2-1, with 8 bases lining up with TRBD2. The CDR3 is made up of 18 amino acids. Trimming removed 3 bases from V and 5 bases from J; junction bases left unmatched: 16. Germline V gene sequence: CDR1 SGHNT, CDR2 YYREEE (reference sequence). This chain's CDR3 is CASSSGTSRRVGHNEQFF. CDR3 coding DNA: TGTGCCAGCAGCTCCGGGACTAGTAGAAGGGTGGGACACAATGAGCAGTTCTTC.

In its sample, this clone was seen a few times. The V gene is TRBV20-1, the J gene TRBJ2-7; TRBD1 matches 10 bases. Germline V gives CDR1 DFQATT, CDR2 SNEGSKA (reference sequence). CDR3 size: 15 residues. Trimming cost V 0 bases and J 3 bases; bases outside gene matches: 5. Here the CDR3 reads CSARDFRTGGYEQYF. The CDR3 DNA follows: TGCAGTGCTAGAGATTTTCGGACAGGGGGCTACGAGCAGTACTTC.

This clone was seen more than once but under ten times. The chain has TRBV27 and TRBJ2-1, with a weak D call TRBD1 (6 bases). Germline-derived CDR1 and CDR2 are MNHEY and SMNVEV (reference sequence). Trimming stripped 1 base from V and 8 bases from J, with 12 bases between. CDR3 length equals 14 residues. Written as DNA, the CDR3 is TGTGCCAGCAGTTTATTGGGGGCTTGGCATGAGCAGTTCTTC. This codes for CASSLLGAWHEQFF.

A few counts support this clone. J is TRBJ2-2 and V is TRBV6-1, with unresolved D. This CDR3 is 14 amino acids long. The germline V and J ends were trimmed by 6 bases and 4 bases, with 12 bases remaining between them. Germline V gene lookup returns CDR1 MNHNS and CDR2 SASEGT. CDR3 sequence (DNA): TGTGCCAGCAGACCCGACCGAAGCACCGGGGAGCTGTTTTTT. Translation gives CASRPDRSTGELFF.

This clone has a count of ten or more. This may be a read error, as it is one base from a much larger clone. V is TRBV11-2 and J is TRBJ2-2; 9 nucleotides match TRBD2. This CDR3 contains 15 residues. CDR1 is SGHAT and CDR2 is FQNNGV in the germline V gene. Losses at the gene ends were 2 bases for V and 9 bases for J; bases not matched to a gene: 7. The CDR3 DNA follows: TGTGCCAGCAGCTTAAACTCCGCGGGGGGGCGGGAGCTGTTTTTT. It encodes CASSLNSAGGRELFF.

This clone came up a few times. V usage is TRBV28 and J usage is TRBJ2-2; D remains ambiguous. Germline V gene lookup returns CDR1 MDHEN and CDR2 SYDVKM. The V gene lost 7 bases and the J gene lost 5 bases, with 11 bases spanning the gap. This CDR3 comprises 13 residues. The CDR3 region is CASNDIDTGELFF. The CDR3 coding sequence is TGTGCCAGCAACGATATCGATACCGGGGAGCTGTTTTTT.

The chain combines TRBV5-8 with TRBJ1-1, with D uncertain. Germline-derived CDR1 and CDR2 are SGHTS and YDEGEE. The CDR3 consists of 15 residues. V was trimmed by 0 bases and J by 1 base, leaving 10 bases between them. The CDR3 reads CASSLGGHRNTEAFF. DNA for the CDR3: TGTGCCAGCAGCTTGGGAGGGCACAGGAACACTGAAGCTTTCTTT.

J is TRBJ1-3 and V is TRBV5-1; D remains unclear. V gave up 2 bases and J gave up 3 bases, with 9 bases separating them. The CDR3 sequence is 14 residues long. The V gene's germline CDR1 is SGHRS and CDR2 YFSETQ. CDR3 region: CASSLGGIGNTIYF. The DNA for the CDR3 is TGCGCCAGCAGCTTAGGAGGGATTGGAAACACCATATATTTT.